The 7 T cell receptor beta chains presented below share a single source sample, sequenced in a study of cytomegalovirus exposure and HLA in healthy donors. PCR was performed using 60 Vbeta and 13 Jbeta primers. Profiled with immunoSEQ multiplex PCR; TCRdb holds only in-frame clones, not every one. The table includes approximately 110,000 clones, approximately 80% detected once. Specimen: PBMCs. Receptor source: a man in his forties or fifties in good health and CMV-seronegative.

In this sample, this clone turned up a few times. The V call is TRBV7-6, the J call TRBJ2-1, with 9 bases aligning to TRBD2. Trimming cost V 2 bases and J 9 bases; bases outside gene matches: 8. Germline V gene data show CDR1 as SGHVS and CDR2 as FNYEAQ. The CDR3 is made up of 15 amino acids. CDR3 coding DNA: TGTGCCAGCAGCTTATACGCGGGGGGGCCTTCTGAGCAGTTCTTC. Its translation is CASSLYAGGPSEQFF. The full variable domain, its missing parts supplied by reference TRBV7-6 and TRBJ2-1, is GAGVSQSPRYKVTKRGQDVALRCDPISGHVSLYWYRQALGQGPEFLTYFNYEAQQDKSGLPNDRFSAERPEGSISTLTIQRTEQRDSAMYRCASSLYAGGPSEQFFGPGTRLTVL.

The rearrangement uses TRBV7-9 and TRBJ2-1; 11 nucleotides match TRBD1. V lost 5 bases to trimming and J lost 4 bases; unmatched junction nucleotides: 7. The CDR3 sequence is 16 residues long. The germline CDR1 and CDR2 sequences are SEHNR and FQNEAQ (reference sequence). The CDR3 DNA is TGTGCCAGCAGCCCTTGGACAGGGGGCCTTTACAATGAGCAGTTCTTC. Its translation: CASSPWTGGLYNEQFF. Full variable domain (outside the CDR3, taken from reference TRBV7-9 and TRBJ2-1): DTGVSQNPRHKITKRGQNVTFRCDPISEHNRLYWYRQTLGQGPEFLTYFQNEAQLEKSRLLSDRFSAERPKGSFSTLEIQRTEQGDSAMYLCASSPWTGGLYNEQFFGPGTRLTVL.

V is TRBV7-6 and J is TRBJ1-1; D is unclear. This CDR3 has 12 residues. V lost 5 bases and J lost 3, with 7 bases in between. Germline assignment: CDR1 SGHVS and CDR2 FNYEAQ. The CDR3 reads CASSPRDTEAFF. The CDR3 DNA sequence: TGTGCCAGCAGCCCCCGGGACACTGAAGCTTTCTTT.

This clone was picked up a small number of times. V gene TRBV5-6 combines with J gene TRBJ2-2, with a weak D call TRBD1 (5 bases). Trimming shortened V by 0 bases and J by 4 bases, and 10 bases separated the two germline ends. Germline V gives CDR1 SGHDT, CDR2 YYEEEE. There are 15 residues in the CDR3. The CDR3: CASSLEGFGTGELFF. The CDR3 region has the DNA TGTGCCAGCAGCTTGGAGGGGTTTGGCACCGGGGAGCTGTTTTTT.

CDR3 nucleotides: TGTGCCAGCAGCCCCTGGGAGCCCTCTGGGGCCAACGTCCTGACTTTC. Its protein is CASSPWEPSGANVLTF. The J gene is TRBJ2-6, the V gene TRBV7-8, with D possibly matching TRBD2 (5 bases). Per the germline V gene, CDR1 is SGHVS and CDR2 is FQNEAQ. The V gene lost 5 bases and the J gene lost 0 bases, with 11 bases spanning the gap. The CDR3 extends over 16 amino acids. The full variable domain, with the rest looked up from reference TRBV7-8 and TRBJ2-6, is GAGVSQSPRYKVAKRGQDVALRCDPISGHVSLFWYQQALGQGPEFLTYFQNEAQLDKSGLPSDRFFAERPEGSVSTLKIQRTQQEDSAVYLCASSPWEPSGANVLTFGAGSRLTVL.

The chain is built from TRBV18 and TRBJ2-5, with unresolved D. V dropped 0 bases and J dropped 5 bases, with 10 bases sitting between them. In germline, CDR1 is KGHSH, CDR2 LQKENI. The CDR3 runs to 14 residues. The CDR3 DNA reads as TGTGCCAGCTCACCACCGAGAGTCCGGGAGACCCAGTACTTC. Translation gives CASSPPRVRETQYF. Supplemented by reference TRBV18 and TRBJ2-5, the full variable domain reads NAGVMQNPRHLVRRRGQEARLRCSPMKGHSHVYWYRQLPEEGLKFMVYLQKENIIDESGMPKERFSAEFPKEGPSILRIQQVVRGDSAAYFCASSPPRVRETQYFGPGTRLLVL.

The gene calls are TRBV28 and TRBJ2-7, with 10 bases matching TRBD1. The V gene's germline CDR1 is MDHEN and CDR2 SYDVKM. The CDR3 covers 14 residues. V lost 5 bases and J lost 6; bases outside the gene matches: 7. The CDR3 DNA reads as TGTGCCAGCAGTAGCCGGGACAGGGGTCTCGAGCAGTACTTC. Protein: CASSSRDRGLEQYF.